One and the same sample provided the 9 T cell receptor beta chains below, sequenced in a study of cytomegalovirus exposure and HLA in healthy donors. It was with 60 Vbeta and 13 Jbeta primers that the PCR ran. The data were produced by immunoSEQ multiplex PCR, yet TCRdb's version contains in-frame clones alone and is incomplete. The repertoire has over 50,000 clones, roughly four fifths of them found once; the top ten carry around 1.7%. What was sequenced was PBMCs. The receptors shown here come from a man aged 40-50 years in good health and CMV-seronegative.

This chain links TRBV30 with TRBJ1-6, with 10 bases fitting TRBD1. V trimming: 0 bases; J trimming: 9 bases; junction bases outside the gene matches: 5. Germline values: CDR1 GTSNPN, CDR2 SVGIG (reference sequence). This CDR3 is 15 amino acids long. DNA of the CDR3: TGTGCCTGGAGTGTCGGACAGGGGGTGATTTCACCCCTCCACTTT. It specifies CAWSVGQGVISPLHF.

The chain is built from TRBV7-2 and TRBJ2-4; 13 bases are shared with TRBD2. Germline trimming cut 5 bases from V and 4 bases from J; bases unmatched to any gene: 11. CDR1 and CDR2 from the germline V gene are SGHTA and FQGNSA. The CDR3 sequence is 18 residues long. The CDR3 region is CASSTSGGALRGKNIQYF. The CDR3 DNA reads as TGTGCCAGCAGCACTAGCGGGGGGGCCCTCAGAGGGAAAAACATTCAGTACTTC. Variable domain in full (rest from reference TRBV7-2 and TRBJ2-4): GAGVSQSPSNKVTEKGKDVELRCDPISGHTALYWYRQSLGQGLEFLIYFQGNSAPDKSGLPSDRFSAERTGGSVSTLTIQRTQQEDSAVYLCASSTSGGALRGKNIQYFGAGTRLSVL.

This chain joins TRBV7-2 and TRBJ1-4; D is perhaps TRBD1 (5 bases). Germline CDR1 is SGHTA and CDR2 is FQGNSA. V was cut by 3 bases and J by 7 bases, with 15 bases left in between. The CDR3 spans 15 residues. The DNA for the CDR3 is TGTGCCAGCAGCTTCAAGTTGGGGCAGGGTGAAAAACTGTTTTTT. Translation gives CASSFKLGQGEKLFF.

This clone was observed a single time. The chain joins TRBV30 to TRBJ1-4, with a weak D call TRBD1 (6 bases). Germline lookup yields CDR1 GTSNPN and CDR2 SVGIG (reference sequence). The V gene lost 6 bases and the J gene lost 0 bases, with 11 bases spanning the gap. The CDR3 consists of 14 residues. Here the CDR3 DNA reads TGTGCCTGTCAAAGGACAGCAACTAATGAAAAACTGTTTTTT. This sequence encodes CACQRTATNEKLFF.

V and J are TRBV7-2 and TRBJ1-2; TRBD1 matches at 7 bases. CDR3 length: 13 amino acids. Germline V gene sequence: CDR1 SGHTA, CDR2 FQGNSA. Trimming removed 4 bases from V and 9 bases from J; junction bases left unmatched: 8. In DNA, the CDR3 is TGTGCCAGCAGCTACGGACAGGAGGTCCGCTACACCTTC. It codes for CASSYGQEVRYTF.

V usage is TRBV2 and J usage is TRBJ1-1; TRBD1 matches 10 bases. The CDR3 extends over 14 amino acids. The germline gives CDR1 SNHLY, CDR2 FYNNEI. Trimming took 7 bases from V and 4 from J; bases not matched to a gene: 6. Here the CDR3 DNA reads TGTGCCAGCACCCTGGACAGGGGGGGCACTGAAGCTTTCTTT. The encoded protein is CASTLDRGGTEAFF.

The chain uses TRBV7-2 and TRBJ2-1; TRBD2 is a possible D gene (6 bases). The CDR3 loop spans 13 amino acids. V lost 2 bases and J lost 9, with 11 bases in between. The germline CDR1 and CDR2 sequences are SGHTA and FQGNSA. The DNA of the CDR3 is TGTGCCAGCAGCTTACTTAGGAGGGGTGAGCAGTTCTTC. Protein sequence: CASSLLRRGEQFF.

The J gene is TRBJ2-7, the V gene TRBV27; TRBD2 aligns across 11 bases. Germline CDR1 is MNHEY and CDR2 is SMNVEV (reference sequence). The CDR3 covers 16 residues. Germline trimming cut 5 bases from V and 4 bases from J; bases unmatched to any gene: 10. Written as DNA, the CDR3 is TGTGCCAGCAGTCTCTTGGTTAGCGGGGGGGCTTACGAGCAGTACTTC. Translated: CASSLLVSGGAYEQYF.

The chain employs TRBV5-1 and TRBJ2-2; D perhaps matches TRBD2 (6 bases). The V end lost 0 bases, the J end lost 6 bases, and 12 bases lay between the germline ends. The CDR3 runs 15 residues. CDR1 SGHRS and CDR2 YFSETQ come from the germline V gene. The CDR3 loop is CASSLGSGSSGELFF. The CDR3 DNA sequence: TGCGCCAGCAGCTTGGGTAGCGGTAGTTCCGGGGAGCTGTTTTTT.